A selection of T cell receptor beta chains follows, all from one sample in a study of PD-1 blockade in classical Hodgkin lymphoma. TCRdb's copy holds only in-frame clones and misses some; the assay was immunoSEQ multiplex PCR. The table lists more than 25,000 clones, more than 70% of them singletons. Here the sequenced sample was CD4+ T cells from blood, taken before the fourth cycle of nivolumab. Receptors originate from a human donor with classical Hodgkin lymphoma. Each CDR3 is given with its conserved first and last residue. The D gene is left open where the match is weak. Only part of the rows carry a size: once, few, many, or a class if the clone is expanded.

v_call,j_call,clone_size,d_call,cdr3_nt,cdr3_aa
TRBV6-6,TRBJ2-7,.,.,TGTGCCAGCAAAGGCAGCTCCTACGAGCAGTACTTC,CASKGSSYEQYF
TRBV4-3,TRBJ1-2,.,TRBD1,TGCGCCAGCAGCCAAGTTTTTTCAGGGGGGGGGTATCGGGTCGACACCTTC,CASSQVFSGGGYRVDTF
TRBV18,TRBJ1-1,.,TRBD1,TGTGCCAGCTCACCTAGGACAGGGTCGAACACTGAAGCTTTCTTT,CASSPRTGSNTEAFF
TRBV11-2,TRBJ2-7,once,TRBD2,TGTGCCAGCAGCTTAGATTCGCGGGAGGTCTACGAGCAGTACTTC,CASSLDSREVYEQYF
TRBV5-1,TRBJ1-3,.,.,TGCGCCAGCAGCTTGGTCGTAGGGGGAAACACCATATATTTT,CASSLVVGGNTIYF
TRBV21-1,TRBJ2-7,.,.,TGTGCCAGCAGCAAAGTAGAAACTAGCGTCTCCTACGAGCAGTACTTC,CASSKVETSVSYEQYF
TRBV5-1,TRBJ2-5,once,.,TGCGCCAGCAGCTTGAGTACGACGGGGAGGGAGACCCAGTACTTC,CASSLSTTGRETQYF
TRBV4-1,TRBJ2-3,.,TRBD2,TGCGCCAGCAGCCAAGATGGGCTAGCGGCAGATACGCAGTATTTT,CASSQDGLAADTQYF
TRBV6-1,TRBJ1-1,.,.,TGTGCCAGCAGCAAAAAGGGGAGAGGCACTGAAGCTTTCTTT,CASSKKGRGTEAFF
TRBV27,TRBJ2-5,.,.,TGTGCCAGCAGTTTATCCTATGGAACGGAGACCCAGTACTTC,CASSLSYGTETQYF
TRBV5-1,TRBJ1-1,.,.,TGCGCCAGCAGGGCCCAAAGGGAAGTGAACACTGAAGCTTTCTTT,CASRAQREVNTEAFF
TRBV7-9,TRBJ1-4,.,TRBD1,TGTGCCAGCAGCTACGGACAGGGTCCTAATGAAAAACTGTTTTTT,CASSYGQGPNEKLFF
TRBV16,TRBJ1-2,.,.,TGTGCCAGCAGCCCTGGACTGGCCCTGTACTCTAACTATGGCTACACCTTC,CASSPGLALYSNYGYTF
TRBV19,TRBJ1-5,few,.,TGTGCCAGTAGGGGGCCTAATCAGCCCCAGCATTTT,CASRGPNQPQHF
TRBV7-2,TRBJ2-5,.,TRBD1,TGTGCCAGCAGAACAGGCGGGACAGGACAAGAGACCCAGTACTTC,CASRTGGTGQETQYF
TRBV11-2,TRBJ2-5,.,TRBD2,TGTGCCAGCAGCCGTCTCGGGGGGGTCCAAGAGACCCAGTACTTC,CASSRLGGVQETQYF
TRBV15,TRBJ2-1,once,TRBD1,TGTGCCACCAGCGGAGGGACAGGGGGCGCATCCAATGAGCAGTTCTTC,CATSGGTGGASNEQFF
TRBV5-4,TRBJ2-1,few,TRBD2,TGTGCCAGCAGCCCACCGGGACTAGCGTTCGCTGAGCAGTTCTTC,CASSPPGLAFAEQFF
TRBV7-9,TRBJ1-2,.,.,TGTGCCAGCAGCTTAGCCCTCAGCTATGGCTACACCTTC,CASSLALSYGYTF
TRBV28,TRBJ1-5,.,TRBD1,TGTGCCAGCAGAAATGAGGGACAGGGGTGGCAGCCCCAGCATTTT,CASRNEGQGWQPQHF
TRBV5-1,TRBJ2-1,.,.,TGCGCCAGCAGCCTCGGGGATGTTGACAATGAGCAGTTCTTC,CASSLGDVDNEQFF
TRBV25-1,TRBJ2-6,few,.,TGTGCCAGCAATTCAGGTTCCTCTGGGGCCAACGTCCTGACTTTC,CASNSGSSGANVLTF
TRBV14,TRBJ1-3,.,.,TGTGCCAGCAGCCACGGGACGGATCTCTCAGGAGGAAACACCATATATTTT,CASSHGTDLSGGNTIYF
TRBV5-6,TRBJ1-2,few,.,TGTGCCAGCAGCGCTGGGACCCAGGGCACCTTC,CASSAGTQGTF
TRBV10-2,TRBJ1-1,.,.,TGCGCCAGCAGTGAGTCCGTCCAGGACAGTGTGAACACTGAAGCTTTCTTT,CASSESVQDSVNTEAFF
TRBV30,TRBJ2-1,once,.,TGTGCCAGTGAATGGCAGGACCCCTACAATGAGCAGTTCTTC,CASEWQDPYNEQFF
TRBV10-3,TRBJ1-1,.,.,TGTGCCATCAGTGCCCGACAGGAGAACACTGAAGCTTTCTTT,CAISARQENTEAFF
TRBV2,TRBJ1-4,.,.,TGTGCCAGCGGTAGAGGATCCCTCCAGGTTAATGAAAAACTGTTTTTT,CASGRGSLQVNEKLFF
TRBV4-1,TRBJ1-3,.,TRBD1,TGCGCCAGCAGCCGACCGGGACAGCCTGGAAACACCATATATTTT,CASSRPGQPGNTIYF
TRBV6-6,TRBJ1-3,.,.,TGTGCCAGCATTATACGGGGGCCGAGCTCTGGAAACACCATATATTTT,CASIIRGPSSGNTIYF
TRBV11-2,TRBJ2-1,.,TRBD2,TGTGCCAGCCGGGGACTAGGGGACAATGAGCAGTTCTTC,CASRGLGDNEQFF
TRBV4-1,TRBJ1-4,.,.,TGCGCCAGCAGCCCTCTGGCGGGGTTAGCGGCTAATGAAAAACTGTTTTTT,CASSPLAGLAANEKLFF
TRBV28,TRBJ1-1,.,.,TGTGCCAGCAGTTTATCGTTCACTGAAGCTTTCTTT,CASSLSFTEAFF
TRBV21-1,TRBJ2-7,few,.,TGTGCCAGCAGTCGGCGGGAGGGCCGCCCTTGTCACTACGAGCAGTACTTC,CASSRREGRPCHYEQYF
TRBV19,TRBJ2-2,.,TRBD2,TGTGCCAGTATCCCCCGACTAGGACTAGCGGGAGAATCCGGGGAGCTGTTTTTT,CASIPRLGLAGESGELFF
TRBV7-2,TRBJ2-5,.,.,TGTGCCAGCAGCCTGGGTCGGTATGAGACCCAGTACTTC,CASSLGRYETQYF
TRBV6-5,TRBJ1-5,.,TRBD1,TGTGCCAGCAGTTACTCACAGGGGCTAGGTCAGCCCCAGCATTTT,CASSYSQGLGQPQHF
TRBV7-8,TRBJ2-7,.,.,TGTGCCAGCAGCTTAAGGGGCGGGAACTCCTACGAGCAGTACTTC,CASSLRGGNSYEQYF
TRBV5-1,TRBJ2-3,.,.,TGCGCCAGCAGCTTGGGGCAATCGGATACGCAGTATTTT,CASSLGQSDTQYF
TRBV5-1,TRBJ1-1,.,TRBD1,TGCGCCAGCAGCGCCCTTGTAGGGGGCCACGAAGCTTTCTTT,CASSALVGGHEAFF
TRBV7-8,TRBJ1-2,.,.,TGTGCCAGCAGCTTAGGGATACCATCAACAGGGTTCTATGGCTACACCTTC,CASSLGIPSTGFYGYTF
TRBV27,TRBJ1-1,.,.,TGTGCCAGCAGTCGGGCTAGTGCCACTGAAGCTTTCTTT,CASSRASATEAFF
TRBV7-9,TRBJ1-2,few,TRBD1,TGTGCCAGCAGCTTCCTCGACAGGGATGCGTACACCTTC,CASSFLDRDAYTF
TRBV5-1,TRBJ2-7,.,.,TGCGCCAGCAGCTTGGGTTTTGGACAGACCGTCGAGCAGTACTTC,CASSLGFGQTVEQYF
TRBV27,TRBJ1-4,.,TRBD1,TGTGCCAGCAGTTCTGGGACAGGGGGAGGTGAAAAACTGTTTTTT,CASSSGTGGGEKLFF
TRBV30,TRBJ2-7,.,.,TGTGCCTGGAGTGTTACCTACGAGCAGTACTTC,CAWSVTYEQYF
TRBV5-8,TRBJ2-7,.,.,TGTGCCAGCAGTCGGGACACCTCAACCATCTACGAGCAGTACTTC,CASSRDTSTIYEQYF
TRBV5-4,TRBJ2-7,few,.,TGTGCCAGCAGCTTGGATTCTGCAGAGCAGTACTTC,CASSLDSAEQYF
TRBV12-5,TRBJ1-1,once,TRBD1,TGTGCTAGTGGTTTGGTCCCGAAGACAGGGGGGGACACTGAAGCTTTCTTT,CASGLVPKTGGDTEAFF
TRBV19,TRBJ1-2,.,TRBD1,TGTGCCAGTAGTCCGGGACAGGGTCTGGGTGGATATGGCTACACCTTC,CASSPGQGLGGYGYTF
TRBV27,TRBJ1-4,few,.,TGTGCCAGCAGTTTTCAGGGGTATGAAAAACTGTTTTTT,CASSFQGYEKLFF
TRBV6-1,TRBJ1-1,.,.,TGTGCCCTAAGCCAGCCGAACACTGAAGCTTTCTTT,CALSQPNTEAFF
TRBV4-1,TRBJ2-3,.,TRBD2,TGCGCCAGCAGCCAGACTCCCTCTAGCGGGAGAACAGATACGCAGTATTTT,CASSQTPSSGRTDTQYF
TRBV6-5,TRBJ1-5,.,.,TGTGCCAGCAGTTACTCAGCAAATAGCAATCAGCCCCAGCATTTT,CASSYSANSNQPQHF
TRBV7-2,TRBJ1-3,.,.,TGTGCCAGCAGTTCCGGGACAAGAGTAAACACCATATATTTT,CASSSGTRVNTIYF
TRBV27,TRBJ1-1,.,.,TGTGCCAGCACTTCCTCCGACCGGAACACTGAAGCTTTCTTT,CASTSSDRNTEAFF
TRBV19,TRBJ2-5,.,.,TGTGCCAGTAGTTGGGGATCAGAGACCCAGTACTTC,CASSWGSETQYF